The 20 T cell receptor beta chains reported below all come from one sample, sequenced in a study of T cells after yellow fever vaccination. A single record per CDR3 protein comes from TCRdb applying MiXCR to the 5' RACE reads. The sample contains roughly 250,000 distinct CDR3 sequences, 10% to 15% of which appear only once. Here the sequenced sample was CD4+ T cells sorted from PBMCs, taken 45 days after the yellow fever booster vaccination. These receptors all come from a man under 40 who received the YFV17D yellow fever vaccine.

In its sample, this clonotype was seen a few times. The V call is TRBV30, the J call TRBJ2-3, with 9 bases aligning to TRBD1. Germline CDR1 and CDR2: GTSNPN and SVGIG (reference sequence). The CDR3 spans 14 residues. V shed 2 bases and J 6 bases; nucleotides not matched to a gene: 6. CDR3: CAWSKQGAADTQYF. DNA for the CDR3: TGTGCCTGGAGTAAACAGGGGGCGGCCGATACGCAGTATTTT.

The chain has TRBV5-8 and TRBJ2-1, with TRBD2 identical over 10 bases. There are 15 residues in the CDR3. The germline gives CDR1 SGHTS, CDR2 YDEGEE. V gave up 4 bases and J gave up 7 bases; unmatched junction bases: 8. The CDR3 region has the DNA TGTGCCAGCAGCCCGACTAAGCGGGAGGGGAATGAGCAGTTCTTC. Protein product: CASSPTKREGNEQFF. Full variable domain (outside the CDR3, taken from reference TRBV5-8 and TRBJ2-1): EAGVTQSPTHLIKTRGQQATLRCSPISGHTSVYWYQQALGLGLQFLLWYDEGEERNRGNFPPRFSGRQFPNYSSELNVNALELEDSALYLCASSPTKREGNEQFFGPGTRLTVL.

This chain connects TRBV2 to TRBJ1-1, with 11 positions matching TRBD1. J was trimmed by 8 bases and V by 8 bases; bases with no gene match: 4. CDR3 length: 12 residues. Germline V gene data show CDR1 as SNHLY and CDR2 as FYNNEI. Written as DNA, the CDR3 is TGTGCCAGCTTGGACAGGGGGCACGAAGCTTTCTTT. Protein: CASLDRGHEAFF. Full variable domain (missing parts from reference TRBV2 and TRBJ1-1): EPEVTQTPSHQVTQMGQEVILRCVPISNHLYFYWYRQILGQKVEFLVSFYNNEISEKSEIFDDQFSVERPDGSNFTLKIRSTKLEDSAMYFCASLDRGHEAFFGQGTRLTVV.

The chain employs TRBV28 and TRBJ2-4; 8 bases fit TRBD1. V shed 7 bases, J shed 5 bases, and the junction held 7 bases outside the gene matches. This CDR3 spans 14 amino acids. The germline V gene has CDR1 MDHEN and CDR2 SYDVKM. DNA of the CDR3: TGTGCCAGCACGCAGGGACAGGCGGAAAACATTCAGTACTTC. This gives the protein CASTQGQAENIQYF.

The chain combines TRBV10-1 with TRBJ2-2, with 10 bases that match TRBD2. The V and J ends lost 2 bases and 6 bases, in that order; junction bases with no gene match: 9. The germline V gene has CDR1 WNHNN and CDR2 SYGVQD (reference sequence). The CDR3 contains 17 residues. The CDR3 reads CASSEAVAGGFPGELFF. CDR3 DNA sequence: TGCGCCAGCAGTGAGGCCGTAGCGGGAGGCTTCCCCGGGGAGCTGTTTTTT.

The rearrangement links TRBV6-5 to TRBJ2-1; TRBD2 aligns across 9 bases. The germline V gene encodes CDR1 MNHEY and CDR2 SVGAGI. The junction had 13 bases not matched to a gene; V was cut back by 5 bases and J by 11 bases. The CDR3 runs 15 residues. The CDR3: CASSNPWAGGVKQFF. DNA of the CDR3: TGTGCCAGCAGTAACCCTTGGGCGGGAGGGGTAAAGCAGTTCTTC.

The V gene is TRBV12-3 or TRBV12-4, the J gene TRBJ1-2; the D is unclear. The CDR3 is 11 amino acids. V lost 6 bases, J lost 13 bases, and 15 bases lay in between. In DNA, the CDR3 is TGTGCCAGCAGCGATGTGAAGGGAGGCACCTTC. Amino acid sequence: CASSDVKGGTF.

In this sample, this clonotype turned up a few times. CDR3 region: CASRRDRGLRAEAFF. The CDR3 DNA reads as TGTGCCAGCAGGCGGGACAGGGGGCTCCGGGCTGAAGCTTTCTTT. The J gene is TRBJ1-1, the V gene TRBV27; TRBD1 matches 12 bases. CDR3 size: 15 residues. The V and J ends lost 6 bases and 6 bases, in that order; junction bases with no gene match: 8. CDR1 is MNHEY and CDR2 is SMNVEV in the germline V gene (reference sequence).

This chain connects TRBV20-1 to TRBJ1-5; TRBD1 might be the D (6 bases). The V end lost 5 bases, the J end lost 4 bases, and 15 bases lay between the germline ends. In germline, CDR1 is DFQATT, CDR2 SNEGSKA (reference sequence). There are 14 residues in the CDR3. CDR3 sequence reads: CSAAVGGPNQPQHF. DNA of the CDR3: TGCAGTGCTGCAGTGGGGGGGCCTAATCAGCCCCAGCATTTT.

The chain is built from TRBV4-3 and TRBJ2-3, with TRBD1 identical over 9 bases. The CDR3 is made up of 14 amino acids. In germline, CDR1 is LGHNA, CDR2 YSLEER. Trimming cost V 5 bases and J 2 bases; bases outside gene matches: 2. The CDR3, as DNA: TGCGCCAGCAGCAGGGACAGGGCCACAGATACGCAGTATTTT. Encoded protein: CASSRDRATDTQYF.

This clonotype was seen many times. The CDR3 protein is CSGGTSGDTQYF. CDR3 sequence (DNA): TGCAGCGGCGGGACTAGCGGAGATACGCAGTATTTT. V gene TRBV29-1 combines with J gene TRBJ2-3; 11 nucleotides align to TRBD2. Germline-derived CDR1 and CDR2 are SQVTM and ANQGSEA. J was trimmed by 5 bases and V by 7 bases; bases with no gene match: 2. The CDR3 is 12 residues long.

This clonotype was detected a few times. The CDR3 DNA is TGTGCCAGCAGCTCACCCACCCGTGACAGGGCCTATGGCTACACCTTC. It codes for CASSSPTRDRAYGYTF. The rearrangement links TRBV7-8 to TRBJ1-2; 7 bases match TRBD1. The CDR3 covers 16 residues. V trimming: 4 bases; J trimming: 4 bases; junction bases outside the gene matches: 12. Germline V CDR1 and CDR2: SGHVS, FQNEAQ.

This clonotype was detected many times. CDR3 sequence: CASSIGTGPNQPQHF. As DNA, the CDR3 is TGCGCCAGCAGCATAGGGACAGGGCCCAATCAGCCCCAGCATTTT. The chain joins TRBV5-1 to TRBJ1-5; 9 bases are shared with TRBD1. The CDR3 is 15 amino acids. In germline, CDR1 is SGHRS, CDR2 YFSETQ. Losses at the gene ends were 4 bases for V and 3 bases for J; bases not matched to a gene: 5.

This clonotype was detected only a few times. J is TRBJ1-5 and V is TRBV20-1, with D tentatively TRBD1 (6 bases). Germline V CDR1 and CDR2: DFQATT, SNEGSKA (reference sequence). The CDR3 extends over 13 amino acids. The ends were cut back, 7 bases at V and 3 bases at J, with 13 bases in the middle. The CDR3 nucleotides read TGCAGTGGCAAACAGGGACCCAATCAGCCCCAGCATTTT. This sequence encodes CSGKQGPNQPQHF.

V and J are TRBV29-1 and TRBJ2-1, with a weak D call TRBD2 (6 bases). V was cut by 6 bases and J by 14 bases, with 17 bases left in between. Germline V gene data show CDR1 as SQVTM and CDR2 as ANQGSEA. The CDR3 runs 11 residues. The CDR3 DNA sequence: TGCAGCGTCGGGGGAGAGGGGTTCGAGTTCTTC. Its protein product is CSVGGEGFEFF.

This clonotype was picked up a small number of times. The rearrangement links TRBV7-2 to TRBJ2-1, with 8 bases identical to TRBD1. J gave up 9 bases and V 4 bases, and 11 bases lay outside the gene matches. Germline V gene data show CDR1 as SGHTA and CDR2 as FQGNSA. The CDR3 extends over 15 amino acids. CDR3 nucleotide sequence: TGTGCCAGCAGCTCCGGACAGGGTGGTTTCCGTGAGCAGTTCTTC. Its protein is CASSSGQGGFREQFF.

This clonotype was detected a few times. This chain joins TRBV7-9 and TRBJ2-3; unclear D gene. The CDR3 length is 16 residues. Germline CDR1 SEHNR, CDR2 FQNEAQ (reference sequence). Trimming removed 1 base at V and 2 bases at J, with 13 bases between. This chain's CDR3 is CASSLGFQDHTDTQYF. The CDR3 coding sequence is TGTGCCAGCAGCTTAGGATTCCAGGACCACACAGATACGCAGTATTTT.

Details on this clonotype: The junction shows a germline mismatch at one end, possibly a read error. This chain connects TRBV5-1 to TRBJ2-1; TRBD2 matches 9 bases. The CDR3 is 16 amino acids. Germline V gives CDR1 SGHRS, CDR2 YFSETQ. CDR3 nucleotides: TGCGACAGCAGCTTGGCGACTAGCGGAGCTCTCAATGAGCAGTTCTTC. The encoded protein is CDSSLATSGALNEQFF.

This clonotype was detected a few times. The V gene is TRBV27, the J gene TRBJ2-5; D remains unclear. CDR1 and CDR2 (germline): MNHEY, SMNVEV (reference sequence). Trimming pared 7 bases from V and 1 base from J, leaving 4 bases between. This CDR3 contains 11 residues. In nucleotides, the CDR3 is TGTGCCAGCACTCGCCAAGAGACCCAGTACTTC. Residues: CASTRQETQYF.

This clonotype was observed a handful of times. The V and J genes are TRBV6-5 and TRBJ2-7; 11 positions match TRBD2. Per germline, CDR1 MNHEY and CDR2 SVGAGI. The CDR3 sequence is 16 residues long. With V trimmed by 0 bases and J by 7 bases, 8 bases remained unmatched. This chain's CDR3 is CASSYSRLAGGGEQYF. In nucleotides, the CDR3 is TGTGCCAGCAGTTACTCTAGGCTAGCGGGAGGAGGAGAGCAGTACTTC.